This is a list of T cell receptor beta chains from one sample in a study of blood T cell repertoires in COVID-19. Assay: immunoSEQ multiplex PCR; the TCRdb copy retains only in-frame clones and omits some. The repertoire consists of 100,000 to 120,000 clones, with about four fifths occurring once and the leading ten covering roughly a tenth. Input material: peripheral blood. The receptors come from a woman aged 70-85 years with acute or convalescent COVID-19. Both conserved end residues are part of each CDR3. A D gene is named only where the DNA matches it firmly. Not all rows give a size; the values are once, few, many and, for expanded clones, a class.

TRBJ1-1 TRBD1 - TRBV12-3/TRBV12-4 TGTGCCAGCAGTTTAGCGAGGGGACAGGGAGCTTTCTTT CASSLARGQGAFF
TRBJ1-2 - - TRBV28 TGTGCCAGCAAGTGGGCGCCCGGCTATGGCTACACCTTC CASKWAPGYGYTF
TRBJ1-1 - - TRBV12-3/TRBV12-4 TGTGCCAGCAGTTTTGGCCCCGCGGAGGAAGCTTTCTTT CASSFGPAEEAFF
TRBJ2-7 TRBD2 once TRBV11-2 TGTGCCAGCAGCTTAGGGGGGAGGGGATACGAGCAGTACTTC CASSLGGRGYEQYF
TRBJ1-3 - - TRBV9 TGTGCCAGCAGCGTAGAACAGGGAAATGGAAACACCATATATTTT CASSVEQGNGNTIYF
TRBJ2-1 TRBD1 - TRBV28 TGTGCCAGCAGTTCCGGGACAGGGGGCCGGAATGAGCAGTTCTTC CASSSGTGGRNEQFF
TRBJ2-7 TRBD2 - TRBV5-1 TGCGCCAGCAGCTCGGGACTAGCAGACCCCTACGAGCAGTACTTC CASSSGLADPYEQYF
TRBJ1-1 - - TRBV6-2/TRBV6-3 TGTGCCAGCACCCCGGGCGGAGGGAGGCACACTGAAGCTTTCTTT CASTPGGGRHTEAFF
TRBJ2-3 TRBD2 - TRBV28 TGTGCCAGCAGACCCCCCTGGACTAGCGGAAGCACAGATACGCAGTATTTT CASRPPWTSGSTDTQYF
TRBJ1-1 - - TRBV4-3 TGCGCCAGCAGCCAAGATCGCGGTGGGACTGAAGCTTTCTTT CASSQDRGGTEAFF
TRBJ1-1 - - TRBV9 TGTGCCAGCAGCCCAAGGACACCCACCACTGAAGCTTTCTTT CASSPRTPTTEAFF
TRBJ1-4 - - TRBV19 TGTGCCAGTAGTATTCTCAGGGGCGGTAATGAAAAACTGTTTTTT CASSILRGGNEKLFF
TRBJ1-2 - - TRBV19 TGTGCCAGTAGTATAGCCCGGGACACCATTAACTATGGCTACACCTTC CASSIARDTINYGYTF
TRBJ2-1 TRBD2 - TRBV13 TGTGCCAGCAGCTTAGAGACTAGCGGCTACAATGAGCAGTTCTTC CASSLETSGYNEQFF